These T cell receptor beta chains were read from a single sample in a study of T cells expressing NK-cell markers. TCRdb reworked the 5' RACE reads into one entry per CDR3 protein, no DNA. The sample has about 460,000 distinct CDR3 sequences; the top ten hold about 1.5%. The source material was blood T cells: a sorted CD56 or NKG2C T cell subset, CD4+ or CD8+ T cells, or bulk PBMC T cells (not recorded which). The receptors shown here come from a woman aged 45 to 65 in good health. CDR3s include the opening cysteine and the closing phenylalanine or tryptophan.

v_call	j_call	cdr3_aa
TRBV11-2	TRBJ1-1	CASSLRARANTEAFF
TRBV7-2	TRBJ2-1	CASSLSGKTMGEQFF
TRBV5-5	TRBJ1-2	CASSLGRVTGAHGYTF
TRBV19	TRBJ2-1	CASRPAVGPGLARNEQFF
TRBV5-1	TRBJ2-1	CASSAPFPGLAGGPGEQFF
TRBV24-1	TRBJ2-3	CATSGGTSLDTQYF
TRBV4-2	TRBJ2-2	CASSQDGSSGTANTGELFF
TRBV7-2	TRBJ2-5	CASSLGQLAGVAPQETQYF
TRBV28	TRBJ1-1	CASSPSAGVNTEAFF
TRBV11-3	TRBJ1-1	CASSPGVAGEAFF
TRBV24-1	TRBJ2-7	CATSVDEAEWLYEQYF
TRBV11-3	TRBJ1-1	CASSGFSGGNTEAFF
TRBV19	TRBJ2-7	CASSPQDRGKTYEQYF
TRBV11-2	TRBJ2-2	CASSLDRGVGELFF
TRBV5-1	TRBJ2-4	CASSLGRTGRNIQYF
TRBV11-3	TRBJ2-3	CASSLGTSGGITDTQYF
TRBV6-6	TRBJ1-6	CASSSPTGQYNSPLHF
TRBV20-1	TRBJ2-7	CSARAGTSSYEQYF
TRBV5-1	TRBJ1-1	CASTRTGPGNTEAFF
TRBV30	TRBJ2-2	CAWSVNEELFF
TRBV27	TRBJ1-1	CASSPTPLNTEAFF
TRBV20-1	TRBJ2-4	CSAVTPINIQYF
TRBV3-1	TRBJ2-7	CASSQVGGTYEQYF
TRBV9	TRBJ2-3	CASSVGEDTDTQYF
TRBV7-6	TRBJ1-4	CASSLAQSTNEKLFF
TRBV4-2	TRBJ2-3	CASSPADAQGTQYF
TRBV18	TRBJ2-1	CASSSWEGSSYNEQFF
TRBV7-2	TRBJ1-4	CASGAPPVGEKLFF
TRBV19	TRBJ1-5	CAGAGEGNQPQHF
TRBV2	TRBJ2-1	CASSVRFRDSFMVRQFF
TRBV7-2	TRBJ2-5	CASSPKRLAGETQYF
TRBV6-1	TRBJ2-1	CASSAATGASNEQFF
TRBV20-1	TRBJ1-4	CSARDTGSVYEKLFF
TRBV27	TRBJ2-7	CASSFRQSTGEQYF
TRBV27	TRBJ2-1	CASSPPGQRPAYNEQFF
TRBV30	TRBJ2-7	CAWGKGNYEQYF
TRBV12-3/TRBV12-4	TRBJ1-6	CAIRTGNSPLHF
TRBV3-1	TRBJ2-7	CASSQFSSREQYF
TRBV6-5	TRBJ1-4	CASSLLGMGATNEKLFF
TRBV11-2	TRBJ2-1	CASSSRQTYNEQFF